The T cell receptor beta chain under discussion was sequenced for a study of Ad26.COV2.S vaccination and SARS-CoV-2 variants. Profiling relied on immunoSEQ multiplex PCR, and the TCRdb table lists in-frame clones only, not all of them. The table records more than 300,000 clones, around 90% of them present only once. As for treatment: some 19 received Ad26.COV2.S at low or high dose, single or two shots; 5 received placebo; per-sample allocation not given. Following the first vaccine or placebo injection, samples were taken on day 63. V was cut by 0 bases and J by 0 bases, with 8 bases left in between. The length of the CDR3 is 15 residues. Germline V lookup: CDR1 SGHVS, CDR2 FQNEAQ.

The chain carries TRBV7-8 and TRBJ1-2; TRBD1 is a possible D gene (5 bases). This TCR derives from a person between 18 and 59 years old who received the Ad26.COV2.S COVID-19 vaccine or a placebo. The material was peripheral blood, obtained in a trial of Ad26.COV2.S vaccine versus placebo. This CDR3 reads CASSLAAGPNYGYTF. In DNA, the CDR3 is TGTGCCAGCAGCTTAGCGGCAGGGCCTAACTATGGCTACACCTTC.